This entry lists 9 T cell receptor beta chains sequenced from one sample in a study of T cell responses to AZD1222 COVID-19 vaccine. The protocol was immunoSEQ multiplex PCR, while the TCRdb copy is restricted to in-frame clones and leaves out a portion. The top ten clones hold approximately 9% of a sample with more than 95,000 clones, over 80% of them seen once. The input for sequencing was peripheral blood, taken on day 0 of AZD1222 vaccination. Receptor source: an adult in good health.

This clone was seen once. The V gene is TRBV29-1, the J gene TRBJ2-5; D is perhaps TRBD1 (5 bases). The CDR3 runs to 13 residues. Germline-derived CDR1 and CDR2 are SQVTM and ANQGSEA. Trimming took 5 bases from V and 5 from J, leaving 15 bases between them. The CDR3 spells CSVITGAGETQYF. The DNA of the CDR3 is TGCAGCGTTATAACAGGTGCCGGTGAGACCCAGTACTTC.

The chain is built from TRBV2 and TRBJ2-5; D is unresolved. The CDR3 length is 15 residues. V was shortened by 6 bases and J by 3 bases, with 17 bases between the two germline ends. The germline gives CDR1 SNHLY, CDR2 FYNNEI. The DNA for the CDR3 is TGTGCCAGCAGGCGTATAGGCCCGAGAAAAGAGACCCAGTACTTC. As protein: CASRRIGPRKETQYF.

The rearrangement uses TRBV6-5 and TRBJ1-2; the match to TRBD1 covers 10 bases. Germline assignment: CDR1 MNHEY and CDR2 SVGAGI. The CDR3 sequence is 13 residues long. V lost 5 bases to trimming and J lost 8 bases; unmatched junction nucleotides: 5. For the CDR3, the DNA is TGTGCCAGCAGTACGACAGGGGGCTCCGGCTACACCTTC. This translates into CASSTTGGSGYTF.

The chain has TRBV4-1 and TRBJ1-2, with D perhaps TRBD1 (5 bases). The CDR3 length is 15 residues. Trimming took 0 bases from V and 8 from J, leaving 16 bases between them. CDR1 is MGHRA and CDR2 is YSYEKL in the germline V gene. CDR3 nucleotide sequence: TGCGCCAGCAGCCAAGATAGGGGCAGACCCGGGGGCTACACCTTC. It yields the protein CASSQDRGRPGGYTF.

The gene calls are TRBV11-2 and TRBJ1-2; TRBD1 might be the D (6 bases). CDR3 length: 15 amino acids. V gave up 5 bases and J gave up 3 bases, with 16 bases separating them. CDR1 is SGHAT, CDR2 FQNNGV, per germline. CDR3: CASSTPWGADYGYTF. The DNA for the CDR3 is TGTGCCAGCAGCACCCCCTGGGGGGCGGACTATGGCTACACCTTC.

This clone was seen repeatedly, ten times or more. This chain links TRBV7-9 with TRBJ1-1; D uncertain. V was shortened by 9 bases and J by 1 base, with 12 bases between the two germline ends. The V gene's germline CDR1 is SEHNR and CDR2 FQNEAQ (reference sequence). CDR3 length equals 13 residues. As DNA, the CDR3 is TGTGCCAGTCGACGGCCAGAGAACACTGAAGCTTTCTTT. As protein: CASRRPENTEAFF.

The V and J genes are TRBV30 and TRBJ2-6; D not resolved. CDR1 is GTSNPN and CDR2 is SVGIG in the germline V gene (reference sequence). Trimming took 0 bases from V and 2 from J, leaving 8 bases between them. This CDR3 spans 15 amino acids. The CDR3 loop reads CAWSVRLAGANVLTF. The DNA for the CDR3 is TGTGCCTGGAGTGTACGTCTTGCTGGGGCCAACGTCCTGACTTTC.

The chain recombines TRBV7-2 with TRBJ2-3; tentatively, D is TRBD1 (5 bases). In germline, CDR1 is SGHTA, CDR2 FQGNSA. The V and J ends lost 4 bases and 2 bases respectively, with 10 bases between them. This CDR3 has 14 amino acids. CDR3 DNA: TGTGCCAGCAGCTGGCAGGGCCTCACAGATACGCAGTATTTT. It encodes CASSWQGLTDTQYF.

V usage is TRBV30 and J usage is TRBJ1-3; D call uncertain. The CDR3 runs to 12 residues. Trimming took 2 bases from V and 5 from J, leaving 7 bases between them. Germline assignment: CDR1 GTSNPN and CDR2 SVGIG (reference sequence). The DNA for the CDR3 is TGTGCCTGGAGTACCGTTAGAAACACCATATATTTT. This translates into CAWSTVRNTIYF.